The clone carrying this T cell receptor beta chain was seen only a few times. TCRdb re-called the RT-PCR reads through MiXCR, storing one row per CDR3 protein. The sample records roughly 40,000 distinct CDR3 sequences, roughly 30% being singletons. Germline CDR1 is SNHLY and CDR2 is FYNNEI. This CDR3 spans 14 amino acids. Trimming removed 0 bases at V and 0 bases at J, with 5 bases between. This sample is part of a study of patients and donors after allogeneic stem cell transplantation. The TCR comes from a human donor who was either an allogeneic HSCT recipient or a stem cell or donor lymphocyte infusion donor (not recorded which). It is not recorded whose cells these are; they may come from a transplant donor. The chain couples TRBV2 to TRBJ1-1; no definite D call. The sequencing input was blood, either unsorted or a sorted T cell fraction (not recorded which). As DNA, the CDR3 is TGTGCCAGCAGTGAAGCAGGGTTGAACACTGAAGCTTTCTTT. It is translated as CASSEAGLNTEAFF.